Listed here are 23 T cell receptor beta chains from one sample, sequenced in a study of T cell responses to AZD1222 COVID-19 vaccine (dated by TCRdb to about 2021). The meaning of the sample's time point label: about 28 days (+/-7) after the second vaccine dose. Library creation used the immunoSEQ multiplex PCR assay. Drawn from immuneACCESS, this table holds only the in-frame rearrangements with V and J called that TCRdb kept. Clones are partly lost; checked studies trace under half to an unresolved V gene and leave the rest unexplained. This sample lists some 120,000 clones; approximately 92% were detected once. The top ten hold about 7.5% of the sample. Sample: peripheral blood, taken 28 days after the second AZD1222 dose. The receptors were sampled from an adult who received the AZD1222 COVID-19 vaccine.

The chain recombines TRBV7-9 with TRBJ2-5, with TRBD1 matching 8 bases. This CDR3 region has 16 residues. Germline V gene data show CDR1 as SEHNR and CDR2 as FQNEAQ (reference sequence). Germline trimming cut 5 bases from V and 4 bases from J; bases unmatched to any gene: 12. CDR3 coding DNA: TGTGCCAGCAGCACCGGCCTCGGACAGGGTTTAGAGACCCAGTACTTC. Protein product: CASSTGLGQGLETQYF.

J is TRBJ1-2 and V is TRBV3-1 (or the pseudogene TRBV3-2), with D tentatively TRBD1 (5 bases). Germline CDR1 reads LGHDT; CDR2 reads YNNKEL (reference sequence). Trimming stripped 4 bases from V and 2 bases from J, with 14 bases between. The CDR3 consists of 15 residues. CDR3 nucleotide sequence: TGTGCCAGCAGCCCCCGTGGGGCCGCGAACTATGGCTACACCTTC. As protein: CASSPRGAANYGYTF.

The rearrangement links TRBV6-5 to TRBJ2-3; tentatively, D is TRBD1 or TRBD2 (5 bases each). Germline-derived CDR1 and CDR2 are MNHEY and SVGAGI. V was clipped by 0 bases and J by 7 bases, with 11 bases between them. The CDR3 runs 14 residues. CDR3 protein: CASSYSGRENTQYF. The CDR3 DNA reads as TGTGCCAGCAGTTACTCGGGCAGGGAGAATACGCAGTATTTT.

The chain uses TRBV3-1 (or the pseudogene TRBV3-2) and TRBJ2-3; D gene ambiguous. V was trimmed by 0 bases and J by 1 base, leaving 11 bases between them. Germline V lookup: CDR1 LGHDT, CDR2 YNNKEL (reference sequence). The CDR3 extends over 16 amino acids. The CDR3 coding sequence is TGTGCCAGCAGCCAAGACTGGGCGTCTGGCACAGATACGCAGTATTTT. It specifies CASSQDWASGTDTQYF.

This sequence joins TRBV19 and TRBJ1-1; no definite D call. The V gene's germline CDR1 is LNHDA and CDR2 SQIVND (reference sequence). Trimming stripped 3 bases from V and 0 bases from J, with 14 bases between. The CDR3 is 16 residues long. As DNA, the CDR3 is TGTGCCAGTAGTATCGGGAGGCCCCTGATGAACACTGAAGCTTTCTTT. This gives the protein CASSIGRPLMNTEAFF. Filled out from reference TRBV19 and TRBJ1-1, the complete variable domain reads DGGITQSPKYLFRKEGQNVTLSCEQNLNHDAMYWYRQDPGQGLRLIYYSQIVNDFQKGDIAEGYSVSREKKESFPLTVTSAQKNPTAFYLCASSIGRPLMNTEAFFGQGTRLTVV.

The rearrangement uses TRBV7-2 and TRBJ1-2, with no clear D. Per germline, CDR1 SGHTA and CDR2 FQGNSA. Trimming stripped 5 bases from V and 5 bases from J, with 18 bases between. This CDR3 has 15 amino acids. The CDR3 here is CASSPLVAPLYGYTF. The CDR3 coding sequence is TGTGCCAGCAGCCCGCTGGTGGCCCCCCTTTATGGCTACACCTTC.

The chain is built from TRBV11-2 and TRBJ1-1; D not certain. V lost 3 bases and J lost 4, with 15 bases in between. Per the germline V gene, CDR1 is SGHAT and CDR2 is FQNNGV. The length of the CDR3 is 15 residues. The CDR3 DNA reads TGTGCCAGCAGCTTCATGAGGTTTAGGCCCACTGAAGCTTTCTTT. Encoded protein: CASSFMRFRPTEAFF. The full variable domain, completed using reference TRBV11-2 and TRBJ1-1, is EAGVAQSPRYKIIEKRQSVAFWCNPISGHATLYWYQQILGQGPKLLIQFQNNGVVDDSQLPKDRFSAERLKGVDSTLKIQPAKLEDSAVYLCASSFMRFRPTEAFFGQGTRLTVV.

A single count supports this clone. Other DNA sequences of this sample code for an identical CDR3. The chain joins TRBV3-1 (or the pseudogene TRBV3-2) to TRBJ1-6, with D unclear. Trimming took 3 bases from V and 4 from J, leaving 4 bases between them. Germline assignment: CDR1 LGHDT and CDR2 YNNKEL (reference sequence). This CDR3 comprises 13 residues. CDR3 protein: CASSQGYNSPLHF. The CDR3 nucleotides are TGTGCCAGCAGCCAGGGATATAATTCACCCCTCCACTTT.

The chain recombines TRBV28 with TRBJ1-3; D is possibly TRBD1 (6 bases). There are 14 residues in the CDR3. The germline gives CDR1 MDHEN, CDR2 SYDVKM. V lost 7 bases and J lost 0, with 10 bases in between. In DNA form, the CDR3 reads TGTGCCAGCACGGGGGGCGGCTCTGGAAACACCATATATTTT. Translation gives CASTGGGSGNTIYF. The complete variable domain, with remaining parts taken from reference TRBV28 and TRBJ1-3, reads DVKVTQSSRYLVKRTGEKVFLECVQDMDHENMFWYRQDPGLGLRLIYFSYDVKMKEKGDIPEGYSVSREKKERFSLILESASTNQTSMYLCASTGGGSGNTIYFGEGSWLTVV.

V usage is TRBV4-1 and J usage is TRBJ2-5; 11 bases align to TRBD2. This CDR3 contains 17 residues. The germline V gene encodes CDR1 MGHRA and CDR2 YSYEKL. Unmatched junction bases numbered 12, after V lost 0 bases and J lost 9 bases. This CDR3 is CASSQELASGGPVAQYF. The CDR3 nucleotides read TGCGCCAGCAGCCAAGAATTGGCTAGCGGGGGGCCGGTGGCCCAGTACTTC.

The chain recombines TRBV3-1 (or the pseudogene TRBV3-2) with TRBJ2-5; D call uncertain. V dropped 3 bases and J dropped 1 base, with 9 bases sitting between them. CDR1 and CDR2 from the germline V gene are LGHDT and YNNKEL (reference sequence). The CDR3 is made up of 14 amino acids. CDR3 loop: CASSQVGFQETQYF. The DNA for the CDR3 is TGTGCCAGCAGCCAGGTGGGGTTCCAAGAGACCCAGTACTTC.

The chain has TRBV7-9 and TRBJ1-2; perhaps TRBD1 as D (5 bases). CDR3 size: 13 residues. Germline CDR1 reads SEHNR; CDR2 reads FQNEAQ (reference sequence). Deletions cut 7 bases from V and 8 bases from J, with 17 bases between. This chain's CDR3 is CASTGRELVGYTF. The CDR3 DNA is TGTGCCAGCACCGGCAGGGAGTTAGTAGGCTACACCTTC.

CDR3 in DNA: TGTGCCAGCAGCTTACAAACCCTGCGGGGGGTCGCGGCCCAAAATGAGCAGTTCTTC. Amino acids: CASSLQTLRGVAAQNEQFF. The chain has TRBV7-9 and TRBJ2-1, with 8 bases matching TRBD2. The CDR3 has 19 amino acids. CDR1 is SEHNR, CDR2 FQNEAQ, per germline (reference sequence). J gave up 7 bases and V 2 bases, and 19 bases lay outside the gene matches.

The chain recombines TRBV11-3 with TRBJ2-3, with unresolved D. The CDR3 spans 16 residues. CDR1 and CDR2 (germline): SGHNT, YENEEA. V lost 3 bases to trimming and J lost 0 bases, with 13 bases between them. CDR3 amino acids: CASSFGSDYSTDTQYF. As DNA, the CDR3 is TGTGCCAGCAGCTTCGGGTCGGATTATAGCACAGATACGCAGTATTTT.

This clone was seen only once. The genes are TRBV19 and TRBJ2-2, with 8 bases that match TRBD1. J was trimmed by 1 base and V by 7 bases; bases with no gene match: 5. In germline, CDR1 is LNHDA, CDR2 SQIVND (reference sequence). The CDR3 consists of 15 residues. The CDR3 coding sequence is TGTGCCAGTAAATCCGGGACAGGGAACACCGGGGAGCTGTTTTTT. Its translation is CASKSGTGNTGELFF.

The chain carries TRBV28 and TRBJ2-4; D gene uncertain. Trimming shortened V by 6 bases and J by 3 bases, and 6 bases separated the two germline ends. The germline V gene has CDR1 MDHEN and CDR2 SYDVKM. The CDR3 contains 12 residues. The CDR3 DNA is TGTGCCAGCAGCTTAGACAAAAACATTCAGTACTTC. Translating gives CASSLDKNIQYF.

The chain couples TRBV5-1 to TRBJ2-1, with 12 positions matching TRBD2. CDR3 size: 17 residues. V was pared by 1 base and J by 7 bases, with 9 bases of the junction left unmatched. Germline CDR1 and CDR2: SGHRS and YFSETQ. In nucleotides, the CDR3 is TGCGCCAGCAGCTTGTATCCGCGGACTAGCGGGGTAAATGAGCAGTTCTTC. As protein: CASSLYPRTSGVNEQFF.

The chain links TRBV29-1 to TRBJ2-3, with D unclear. Germline V gene sequence: CDR1 SQVTM, CDR2 ANQGSEA. This CDR3 comprises 12 residues. V dropped 2 bases and J dropped 4 bases, with 7 bases sitting between them. CDR3 nucleotide sequence: TGCAGCGTTGAATTGGCTTCAGATACGCAGTATTTT. Amino acids: CSVELASDTQYF.

This clone has just one count. The rearrangement links TRBV5-6 to TRBJ1-2, with 7 bases aligning to TRBD1. Germline loops: CDR1 SGHDT, CDR2 YYEEEE. The CDR3 contains 14 residues. V shed 4 bases, J shed 4 bases, and the junction held 7 bases outside the gene matches. In DNA, the CDR3 is TGTGCCAGCAGCCCGTGGGGACAGTCCTATGGCTACACCTTC. This codes for CASSPWGQSYGYTF.

V is TRBV18 and J is TRBJ2-1; no clear D. Germline V lookup: CDR1 KGHSH, CDR2 LQKENI. CDR3 length: 13 residues. The ends were cut back, 3 bases at V and 0 bases at J, with 3 bases in the middle. The CDR3 spells CASSPLSYNEQFF. The DNA for the CDR3 is TGTGCCAGCTCACCCCTCTCCTACAATGAGCAGTTCTTC.

The chain is built from TRBV27 and TRBJ2-2; TRBD2 agrees at 15 bases. Per the germline V gene, CDR1 is MNHEY and CDR2 is SMNVEV (reference sequence). The CDR3 is 15 residues long. V shed 9 bases, J shed 5 bases, and the junction held 4 bases outside the gene matches. In DNA form, the CDR3 reads TGTGCCAGGGGACTAGCGGGAGGAGGGACCGGGGAGCTGTTTTTT. It yields the protein CARGLAGGGTGELFF.

Note on this clone: In the same sample, other DNA sequences code for this CDR3. The CDR3: CASRGTGNQPQHF. The CDR3 DNA reads as TGTGCCAGCAGGGGGACAGGGAATCAGCCCCAGCATTTT. The gene calls are TRBV12-3 or TRBV12-4 and TRBJ1-5; TRBD1 matches at 9 bases. The CDR3 has 13 amino acids. With V trimmed by 6 bases and J by 4 bases, 1 base remained unmatched.

The V call is TRBV4-1, the J call TRBJ1-5; possible D gene TRBD1, 5 bases. Looked up from germline, CDR1 is MGHRA and CDR2 is YSYEKL. The ends were cut back, 3 bases at V and 9 bases at J, with 18 bases in the middle. This CDR3 comprises 15 residues. The CDR3 region is CASSQPGTGMWPQHF. The CDR3, as DNA: TGCGCCAGCAGCCAGCCCGGGACCGGAATGTGGCCCCAGCATTTT.